The clone carrying this T cell receptor beta chain has ten or more counts. As yet, its antigen is unknown. RNA transcripts were the template for amplifying TCR beta CDR3 regions. Initially, a first-round RT-PCR of the TCR CDR3 employed the HTBI primer set. TCRdb itself ran the multiplex PCR reads through MiXCR, one entry per CDR3 protein. The table lists about 210,000 distinct CDR3 sequences, 15% to 20% of them singletons, with about 45% in the top ten. Graves' hyperthyroidism showing no ophthalmopathy progression within 18 months was considered stable. Each diagnosis was grounded in clinical symptoms, serum thyroxine and TRAb, thyroid ultrasound, and orbital computed tomography. The data were obtained in a study of T cells in Graves' hyperthyroidism and ophthalmopathy. Whole-study context: Peripheral blood was acquired at first diagnosis, ahead of any therapy whatsoever.

Study-level points and caveats: Most clonotypes expanded in the thyroid (above 0.001) were also present in blood.

The source material was blood. This receptor was obtained from a man aged 40-50 years with Graves' hyperthyroidism.

The DNA of the CDR3 is TGTGCCAGCAGCTTAGGAGGAGTCACTGAAGCTTTCTTT. Its protein product is CASSLGGVTEAFF. The genes are TRBV7-8 and TRBJ1-1; no definite D call. This CDR3 is built from 13 residues. Germline loops: CDR1 SGHVS, CDR2 FQNEAQ. V lost 1 base and J 4 bases, leaving 7 bases between the germline ends.